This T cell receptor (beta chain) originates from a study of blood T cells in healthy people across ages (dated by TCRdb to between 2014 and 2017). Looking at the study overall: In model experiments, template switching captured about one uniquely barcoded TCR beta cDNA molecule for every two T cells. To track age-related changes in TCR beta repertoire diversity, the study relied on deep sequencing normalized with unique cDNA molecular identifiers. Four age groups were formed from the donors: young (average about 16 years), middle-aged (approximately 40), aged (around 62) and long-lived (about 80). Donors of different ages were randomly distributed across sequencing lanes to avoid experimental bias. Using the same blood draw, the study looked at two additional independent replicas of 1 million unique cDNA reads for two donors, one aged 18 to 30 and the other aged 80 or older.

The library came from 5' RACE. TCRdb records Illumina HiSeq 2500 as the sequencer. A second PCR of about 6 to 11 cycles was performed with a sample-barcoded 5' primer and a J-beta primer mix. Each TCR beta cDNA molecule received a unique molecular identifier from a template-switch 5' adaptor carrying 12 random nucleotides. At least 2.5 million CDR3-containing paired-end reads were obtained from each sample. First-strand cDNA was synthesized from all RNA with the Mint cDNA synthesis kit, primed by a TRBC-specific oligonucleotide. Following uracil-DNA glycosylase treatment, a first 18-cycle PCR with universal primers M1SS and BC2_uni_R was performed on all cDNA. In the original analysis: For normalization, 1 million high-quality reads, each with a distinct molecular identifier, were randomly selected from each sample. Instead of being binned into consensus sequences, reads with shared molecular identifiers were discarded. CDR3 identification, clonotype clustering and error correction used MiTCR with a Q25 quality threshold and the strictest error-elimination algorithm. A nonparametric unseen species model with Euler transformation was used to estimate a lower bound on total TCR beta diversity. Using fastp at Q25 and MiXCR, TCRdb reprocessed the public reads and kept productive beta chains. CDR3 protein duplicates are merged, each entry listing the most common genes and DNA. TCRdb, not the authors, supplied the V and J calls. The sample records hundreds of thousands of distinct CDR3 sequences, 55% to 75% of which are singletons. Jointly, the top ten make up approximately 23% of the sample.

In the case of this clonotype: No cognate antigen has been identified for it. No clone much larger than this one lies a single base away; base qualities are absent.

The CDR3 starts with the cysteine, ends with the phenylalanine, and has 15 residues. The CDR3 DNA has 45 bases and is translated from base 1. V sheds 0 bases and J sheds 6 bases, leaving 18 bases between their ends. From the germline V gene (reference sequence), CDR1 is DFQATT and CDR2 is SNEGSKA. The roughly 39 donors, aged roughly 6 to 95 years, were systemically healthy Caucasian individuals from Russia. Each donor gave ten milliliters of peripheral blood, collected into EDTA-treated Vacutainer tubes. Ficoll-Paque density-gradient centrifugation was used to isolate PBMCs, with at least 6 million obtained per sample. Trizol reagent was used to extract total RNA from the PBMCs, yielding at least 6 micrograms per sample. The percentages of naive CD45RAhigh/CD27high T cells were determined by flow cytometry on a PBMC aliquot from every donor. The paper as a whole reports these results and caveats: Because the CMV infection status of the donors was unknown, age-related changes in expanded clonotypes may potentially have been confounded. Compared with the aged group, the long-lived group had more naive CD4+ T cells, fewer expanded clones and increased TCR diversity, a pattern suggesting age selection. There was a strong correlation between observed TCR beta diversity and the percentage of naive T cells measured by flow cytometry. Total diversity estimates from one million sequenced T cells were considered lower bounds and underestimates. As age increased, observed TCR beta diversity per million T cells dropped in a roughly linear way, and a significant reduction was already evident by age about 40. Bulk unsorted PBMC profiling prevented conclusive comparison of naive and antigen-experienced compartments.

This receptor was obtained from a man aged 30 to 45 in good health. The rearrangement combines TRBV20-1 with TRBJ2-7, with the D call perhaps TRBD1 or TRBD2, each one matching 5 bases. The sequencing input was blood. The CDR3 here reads CSARDLTRGLGEQYF. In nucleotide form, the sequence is TGCAGTGCTAGAGATCTTACGAGGGGTCTCGGCGAGCAGTACTTC.